Presented here are 25 T cell receptor beta chains from one specimen sequenced in a study of beta chain features in type 1 diabetes (dated by TCRdb to 2017 to 2018). Beyond this particular receptor, the publication reports: A moderate but significant shortening of TCRB CDR3 length was observed in type 1 diabetes patients in all four CD4+ subsets.

What these receptors recognize is not known. To prepare the library, the immunoSEQ multiplex PCR assay was applied. The High Capacity cDNA Reverse Transcription Kit was used to reverse transcribe all of the isolated RNA, meaning that expressed TCRB transcripts were what got sequenced. In TCRdb, the immuneACCESS table is reduced to in-frame sequences with V and J assigned. These tables do not hold every clone; where another copy was compared, an unresolved V gene accounts for under half, and the others remain unexplained. The sample includes hundreds of thousands of clones, with over 11% observed a single time. The top ten hold just under 0.04% of the sample. The sample consisted of naive CD4+ T cells from blood. This specimen's cell subset or site label, per the study, means: true naive CD4+ T cells. The receptors come from a man between 18 and 29 years old with type 1 diabetes.

The chain combines TRBV10-3 with TRBJ2-5; 16 positions agree with TRBD2. In germline, CDR1 is ENHRY, CDR2 SYGVKD. The CDR3 is 16 amino acids. Germline trimming cut 4 bases from V and 2 bases from J; bases unmatched to any gene: 1. This CDR3 is CAISGGLAGGQETQYF. CDR3 bases: TGTGCCATCAGTGGGGGACTAGCGGGAGGGCAAGAGACCCAGTACTTC.

V usage is TRBV5-6 and J usage is TRBJ2-4, with D perhaps matching TRBD1 (6 bases). The CDR3 is 14 amino acids. Trimming stripped 3 bases from V and 0 bases from J, with 7 bases between. Germline V gene lookup returns CDR1 SGHDT and CDR2 YYEEEE. CDR3 loop: CASSSGVAKNIQYF. CDR3 bases: TGTGCCAGCAGCTCAGGGGTAGCCAAAAACATTCAGTACTTC.

This clone has a handful of counts. The chain joins TRBV6-6 to TRBJ2-7; D remains ambiguous. This CDR3 is built from 14 residues. Trimming shortened V by 3 bases and J by 7 bases, and 16 bases separated the two germline ends. Germline CDR1 MNHNY, CDR2 SVGAGI (reference sequence). CDR3 amino acids: CASSYHSSQREQYF. CDR3 coding DNA: TGTGCCAGCAGTTATCACTCATCTCAGAGAGAGCAGTACTTC.

This clone was recorded a few times. The V and J genes are TRBV7-2 and TRBJ2-5; perhaps TRBD1 as D (5 bases). Germline V gives CDR1 SGHTA, CDR2 FQGNSA. The germline V and J ends were trimmed by 5 bases and 4 bases, with 8 bases remaining between them. The CDR3 is 12 amino acids. The CDR3 is CASSVDRETQYF. CDR3 nucleotide sequence: TGTGCCAGCAGCGTTGACAGAGAGACCCAGTACTTC. The full variable domain, rest sourced from reference TRBV7-2 and TRBJ2-5, is GAGVSQSPSNKVTEKGKDVELRCDPISGHTALYWYRQSLGQGLEFLIYFQGNSAPDKSGLPSDRFSAERTGGSVSTLTIQRTQQEDSAVYLCASSVDRETQYFGPGTRLLVL.

This clone occurred a few times. V gene TRBV21-1 combines with J gene TRBJ1-5; TRBD1, the D gene given by the table, was not confirmed from the DNA. TRBV21-1 is a recognized pseudogene. The CDR3 is made up of 15 amino acids. CDR3: CASSKKGMSNQPQHF. Here the CDR3 DNA reads TGTGCCAGCAGCAAAAAGGGGATGAGCAATCAGCCCCAGCATTTT.

This clone appeared a few times. The gene calls are TRBV28 and TRBJ1-1; 8 nucleotides match TRBD1. Germline loops: CDR1 MDHEN, CDR2 SYDVKM. The CDR3 contains 16 residues. V gave up 4 bases and J gave up 5 bases; unmatched junction bases: 12. CDR3 nucleotide sequence: TGTGCCAGCAGTTATCATAAGACAGGGGAGAAGACTGAAGCTTTCTTT. This translates into CASSYHKTGEKTEAFF. Full variable domain (outside the CDR3, taken from reference TRBV28 and TRBJ1-1): DVKVTQSSRYLVKRTGEKVFLECVQDMDHENMFWYRQDPGLGLRLIYFSYDVKMKEKGDIPEGYSVSREKKERFSLILESASTNQTSMYLCASSYHKTGEKTEAFFGQGTRLTVV.

The sample holds one count of this clone. J is TRBJ2-3 and V is TRBV6-4, with D tentatively TRBD2 (6 bases). The CDR3 spans 16 residues. Germline loops: CDR1 MRHNA, CDR2 SNTAGT. V lost 2 bases to trimming and J lost 4 bases, with 16 bases between them. CDR3 coding DNA: TGTGCCAGCAGTGACACCGCAGGGACTGGCGCAGATACGCAGTATTTT. This codes for CASSDTAGTGADTQYF.

V usage is TRBV7-9 and J usage is TRBJ2-7; maybe TRBD1 (6 bases). Trimming stripped 5 bases from V and 2 bases from J, with 10 bases between. The CDR3 extends over 13 amino acids. Germline V CDR1 and CDR2: SEHNR, FQNEAQ (reference sequence). CDR3 bases: TGTGCCAGCAGCCGCAGGGGAGCCTACGAGCAGTACTTC. This translates into CASSRRGAYEQYF.

Only a few counts were recorded for this clone. This chain links TRBV7-2 with TRBJ1-1, with TRBD1 matching over 7 bases. CDR1 SGHTA and CDR2 FQGNSA come from the germline V gene. The CDR3 is 13 amino acids. Trimming removed 2 bases from V and 4 bases from J; junction bases left unmatched: 1. CDR3 DNA: TGTGCCAGCAGCTTAAACAGGGGCACTGAAGCTTTCTTT. Translation gives CASSLNRGTEAFF. Combining the CDR3 with reference TRBV7-2 and TRBJ1-1 gives the whole variable domain GAGVSQSPSNKVTEKGKDVELRCDPISGHTALYWYRQSLGQGLEFLIYFQGNSAPDKSGLPSDRFSAERTGGSVSTLTIQRTQQEDSAVYLCASSLNRGTEAFFGQGTRLTVV.

Only a few counts were recorded for this clone. This rearrangement joins TRBV2 to TRBJ2-3; no definite D call. The CDR3 contains 13 residues. Germline-derived CDR1 and CDR2 are SNHLY and FYNNEI. Trimming cost V 8 bases and J 1 base, with 10 bases left between them. The CDR3 region has the DNA TGTGCCAGCGACCAGTACGGCACAGATACGCAGTATTTT. Translating gives CASDQYGTDTQYF.

J is TRBJ1-5 and V is TRBV27, with TRBD1 as a possible D gene (5 bases). Looked up from germline, CDR1 is MNHEY and CDR2 is SMNVEV (reference sequence). This CDR3 is built from 17 residues. V dropped 2 bases and J dropped 3 bases, with 17 bases sitting between them. The CDR3 region has the DNA TGTGCCAGCAGTTTAAGTGGGGTTCTAGGGGCCAATCAGCCCCAGCATTTT. Residues: CASSLSGVLGANQPQHF.

The rearrangement links TRBV5-6 to TRBJ2-7, with D unresolved. The CDR3 runs 14 residues. Germline CDR1 is SGHDT and CDR2 is YYEEEE. With 4 bases removed from V and 0 bases from J, the gap between germline ends came to 11 bases. CDR3 DNA: TGTGCCAGCAGCCAATTCCCTGACTCCTACGAGCAGTACTTC. This sequence encodes CASSQFPDSYEQYF.

This clone was counted only a few times. The rearrangement uses TRBV9 and TRBJ1-4; D remains unclear. With 3 bases removed from V and 5 bases from J, the gap between germline ends came to 11 bases. This CDR3 is 14 amino acids long. Germline lookup yields CDR1 SGDLS and CDR2 YYNGEE. The CDR3 protein is CASSGSRRNEKLFF. The CDR3 DNA reads TGTGCCAGCAGCGGGTCCAGGCGGAATGAAAAACTGTTTTTT.

The chain recombines TRBV2 with TRBJ2-6; D might be TRBD1 or TRBD2, each matching 6 bases. Germline loops: CDR1 SNHLY, CDR2 FYNNEI. CDR3 length: 15 amino acids. V dropped 7 bases and J dropped 2 bases, with 12 bases sitting between them. The chain's CDR3 is CASMGGSTGANVLTF. The CDR3 bases are TGTGCCAGCATGGGGGGCTCCACTGGGGCCAACGTCCTGACTTTC.

This clone has a handful of counts. This sequence joins TRBV27 and TRBJ2-6; D remains unclear. Trimming removed 1 base at V and 1 base at J, with 5 bases between. The CDR3 extends over 15 amino acids. Germline CDR1 MNHEY, CDR2 SMNVEV (reference sequence). CDR3: CASSLLFSGANVLTF. DNA for the CDR3: TGTGCCAGCAGTTTATTATTTTCTGGGGCCAACGTCCTGACTTTC.

This clone was detected only a few times. J is TRBJ1-1 and V is TRBV7-9; D is unclear. Looked up from germline, CDR1 is SEHNR and CDR2 is FQNEAQ (reference sequence). The CDR3 sequence is 13 residues long. Trimming stripped 2 bases from V and 2 bases from J, with 6 bases between. CDR3 region: CASSLRSNTEAFF. For the CDR3, the DNA is TGTGCCAGCAGCTTAAGGAGTAACACTGAAGCTTTCTTT.

This clone was recorded a few times. The chain recombines TRBV13 with TRBJ2-7; D is possibly TRBD2 (7 bases). V shed 2 bases and J shed 6 bases, with 17 bases lying between them. This CDR3 region has 15 residues. Germline CDR1 PRHDT, CDR2 FYEKMQ (reference sequence). The CDR3 region is CASSLYGGQGGEQYF. CDR3 coding DNA: TGTGCCAGCAGCTTATACGGGGGGCAGGGTGGCGAGCAGTACTTC.

The V and J genes are TRBV18 and TRBJ1-2, with a tentative D call TRBD1 (5 bases). Deletions cut 3 bases from V and 7 bases from J, with 15 bases between. Germline V lookup: CDR1 KGHSH, CDR2 LQKENI. This CDR3 contains 14 residues. CDR3 coding DNA: TGTGCCAGCTCACCGGGCACCGGGACGACTGGCTACACCTTC. It yields the protein CASSPGTGTTGYTF.

This clone was detected a few times. V is TRBV25-1 and J is TRBJ1-2; no reliable D call. The CDR3 spans 11 residues. Trimming took off 8 bases at V and 6 bases at J, with 10 bases between the two ends. The germline V gene encodes CDR1 MGHDK and CDR2 SYGVNS. CDR3 in DNA: TGTGCCAGCCGGACTAGGGATGGCTACACCTTC. Translation: CASRTRDGYTF.

The chain has TRBV25-1 and TRBJ2-1, with TRBD1 matching over 7 bases. Germline V lookup: CDR1 MGHDK, CDR2 SYGVNS. The CDR3 spans 13 residues. The trim removed 5 bases at V and 6 bases at J, leaving 4 bases unmatched. CDR3 bases: TGTGCCAGCAGTCTTGCAGGGGGCAATGAGCAGTTCTTC. Translation gives CASSLAGGNEQFF.

V usage is TRBV6-5 and J usage is TRBJ2-5; no reliable D call. The V end was cut by 6 bases, the J end by 9 bases, with 14 bases between. This CDR3 is 12 amino acids long. Germline CDR1 MNHEY, CDR2 SVGAGI. The CDR3 DNA sequence: TGTGCCAGCAGGGGTGCCTTGTTGCCCCAGTACTTC. Translating gives CASRGALLPQYF.

This clone was counted only a few times. This rearrangement joins TRBV9 to TRBJ2-1, with 8 bases lining up with TRBD1. The CDR3 contains 15 residues. V trimming: 0 bases; J trimming: 3 bases; junction bases outside the gene matches: 2. CDR1 is SGDLS and CDR2 is YYNGEE in the germline V gene. DNA for the CDR3: TGTGCCAGCAGCGTAGAGGGACAGGACTACAATGAGCAGTTCTTC. It codes for CASSVEGQDYNEQFF.

This clone was found a few times. The chain recombines TRBV7-9 with TRBJ1-5; D not resolved. V dropped 1 base and J dropped 5 bases, with 6 bases sitting between them. This CDR3 has 13 amino acids. The germline CDR1 and CDR2 sequences are SEHNR and FQNEAQ (reference sequence). This chain's CDR3 is CASSLGLDQPQHF. The CDR3, as DNA: TGTGCCAGCAGCTTAGGCCTAGATCAGCCCCAGCATTTT.

This clone came up a few times. The chain couples TRBV29-1 to TRBJ1-1; 7 bases line up with TRBD1. This CDR3 comprises 11 residues. The germline V gene encodes CDR1 SQVTM and CDR2 ANQGSEA. J gave up 8 bases and V 6 bases, and 6 bases lay outside the gene matches. CDR3 in DNA: TGCAGCGTCGATGGACAGGCCGAAGCTTTCTTT. The encoded protein is CSVDGQAEAFF.

The V call is TRBV7-2, the J call TRBJ1-5, with 8 bases matching TRBD1. The germline CDR1 and CDR2 sequences are SGHTA and FQGNSA. Unmatched junction bases numbered 7, after V lost 3 bases and J lost 6 bases. This CDR3 region has 15 residues. The CDR3 here is CASSFGQGRSQPQHF. The DNA for the CDR3 is TGTGCCAGCAGCTTCGGACAGGGACGAAGTCAGCCCCAGCATTTT.